The source of this T cell receptor beta chain is a study of blood T cell repertoires in COVID-19 (dated by TCRdb to between 2020 and 2021). Describing the broader study: The collaborator samples originated in the United States, Italy and Spain and spanned the acute and convalescent phases of COVID-19. The repertoires were made available in a free public database intended to serve as a resource for research on the immune response to SARS-CoV-2. The material from the prospective study consisted of cDNA or gDNA derived from T cells, B-cell-depleted T cells, or PBMCs. Samples came from the ongoing ImmuneRACE study (first 160 participants) plus 1,254 subjects from 6 global collaborators. Where HLA class I and class II types were available, the types were taken from metadata supplied by the sample provider, not from assay-based typing. Subjects who had been exposed to COVID-19, were actively infected with it, or had recovered from it provided the deeply sampled blood TCRbeta repertoires that made up the dataset. Nearly every sample came with metadata listing a de-identified subject ID, COVID-19 status, age in years and sex.

The germline V gene sets CDR1 to SGHRS and CDR2 to YFSETQ. The CDR3 spans 13 residues, from the cysteine through the phenylalanine. This entry keeps only the CDR3 DNA: 39 bases, framed from base 1. The germline ends are 9 bases apart after V is trimmed by 0 bases and J by 6 bases. The investigation overall reported the following: Clinical and demographic metadata were provided uncurated, with the amount varying by source and participant.

In the prospective study, participants were about 18 to 89 years old, resided in fewer than 25 geographic areas of the United States, and were enrolled through a virtual design. In the prospective study, participants were assigned to cohorts based on the clinical history participants reported in a screening survey and a study questionnaire. For ImmuneRACE Cohort 3, a participant was defined as recovered based on two consecutive negative NP/OP PCR tests, clearance by a healthcare professional, or resolution of symptoms. Mobile phlebotomists in the prospective study collected whole blood, serum and a nasopharyngeal or oropharyngeal swab from every participant. Over an approximately two-month period, participants in the prospective study had the option of providing additional blood draws and questionnaires. Blood samples from the prospective study were shipped frozen or at room temperature prior to DNA extraction.

The immunoSEQ Assay, a bias-controlled multiplex PCR, was used to amplify TCRbeta CDR3 regions from genomic DNA. As for how the authors treated the data: Within the assay, amplification of reference gene primers was used to estimate how many nucleated cells each sample contained. Sequence reads were collapsed and filtered to measure the absolute abundance of every unique TCRbeta CDR3 rearrangement. For each sample, productive Simpson clonality was calculated by taking the square root of Simpson's diversity index across productive rearrangements. In its TCRdb copy, this immuneACCESS table keeps in-frame sequences only and misses some clones. Where compared with another copy, unresolved V genes explain less than half of these, and the others have no known cause. Clonal size and the V and J genes are those of that table, whereas D and trimming came from the DNA. The sample data list approximately 300,000 clones, and about 90% of these were observed just once. The ten largest clones represent approximately 5% of the sample.

About this clone itself: This clone's antigen is unknown. There are no base qualities to consult, and no much larger clone falls within one base.

The sequence links TRBV5-1 to TRBJ1-2; a tentative D match to TRBD1 spans 5 bases. The sequenced material came from PBMCs or T cells enriched from blood (not recorded which). The clonotype was recovered from a woman aged 25 to 39 who had recovered from COVID-19. The DNA is TGCGCCAGCAGCTTGGCAGGGTTGGATGGCTACACCTTC. Its translation reads: CASSLAGLDGYTF.